The TCR beta chain under discussion was sequenced for a study of graft-versus-host responses after intestinal transplantation (dated by TCRdb to the early 2020s). Broadly, across the study: Recipients received multivisceral, liver-intestinal, or isolated intestinal transplants. Anti-thymocyte globulin induction was given to all recipients, followed by maintenance tacrolimus and steroids for two to three years. Bulk TCR-beta CDR3 sequencing was used to track graft-versus-host and host-versus-graft alloreactive T cell clones in the graft, circulation and bone marrow after intestinal transplantation. The cohort enrolled under 25 intestinal transplant recipients including one retransplant, and 3 patients lacking pretransplant specimens were excluded. Alloreactive clones were identified by sequencing pre-transplant mixed lymphocyte reaction products and comparing these products with unstimulated pre-transplant donor and recipient T cells. Samples from a few later patients were sequenced in-house on an Illumina MiSeq with MiXCR processing rather than by the commercial service. A peak of at least 4% donor T cells among recipient peripheral blood mononuclear cells was the definition used for donor T cell macrochimerism. What the study reported, not specific to this receptor: In patients with donor T cell macrochimerism, the allografts had high GvH to HvG T cell clonal ratios. Conclusions were limited by the relatively low number and heterogeneity of intestinal transplant patients. Early after transplant, peak levels of circulating GvH clones were found to be associated with declines in HvG clones. GvH clones turned up in recipient bone marrow, with some appearing earlier in ileal mucosa or blood, a pattern consistent with an intestinal mucosal origin.

About this clone itself: Its antigen is currently not known. The record has no base qualities; no much larger clone is one base away.

CDR1 and CDR2, looked up from the germline V gene (reference sequence), are LNHDA and SQIVND. V is clipped by 3 bases and J by 5 bases, and the sequence between their germline boundaries is 14 bases long. The CDR3 has 15 amino acids, counting the end cysteine and phenylalanine. The retained sequence is limited to the CDR3, 45 bases, with the frame set at the first base. What the time point label conveys for this sample: cells obtained before transplantation from donor or recipient. CD3+CD4+ and CD3+CD8+ populations were FACS-sorted from unstimulated pre-transplant donor and recipient cells taken from spleen or lymph nodes. Library construction relied on the immunoSEQ multiplex PCR assay. In most patients, genomic DNA was isolated using the Qiagen DNeasy Blood and Tissue Kit and sent frozen to Adaptive Biotechnologies for TCR sequencing. High-throughput TCR-beta CDR3 sequencing of genomic DNA from most patients was performed by Adaptive Biotechnologies. Processing in the source paper ran as follows. TCR sequencing data for around 20 patients were retrieved from Adaptive's ImmunoSEQ software; a few other patients were processed with MiXCR and VDJtools. To correct CD4 versus CD8 sorting errors, any sequence found in both subsets at a frequency ratio below 5:1 was removed. Because the origin of CDR3 nucleotide sequences shared between donor and recipient could not be assigned, those sequences were removed. At least 2-fold expansion over unstimulated cells and a minimum CFSE-low frequency of 0.002% (template counts) or 0.001% (read counts) were required for clones to be classified as alloreactive. A clone was considered mappable if detected in the sequenced pre-transplant spleen, lymph node, or MLR CFSE-low populations of the donor or recipient. The cumulative frequency of alloreactive clones was calculated as a percentage of all sequences, weighted by copy number. Entries here come from immuneACCESS through TCRdb and include only in-frame sequences with V and J called. Some clones fail to appear in such tables; in the studies checked, an unresolved V gene covers under half of the shortfall, and the cause of the remainder is unknown. That table is the source of V, J and clone size, and D and trimming were worked out from the DNA. The sample table records 90,000 to 130,000 clones; about 92% of these occur just once. The top ten clones comprise about 0.2% of the sample.

Recombination connected TRBV19 to TRBJ1-5, with a tentative D gene TRBD1 over 5 matching bases. This clonotype was obtained from a human donor who was the organ donor for an intestinal transplant. The source material was unstimulated CD4+ T cells sorted from spleen or lymph node cells, sampled before transplant. In nucleotides, the sequence is TGTGCCAGTAGTATTGGAACAGGCCCCTATCAGCCCCAGCATTTT. This sequence encodes CASSIGTGPYQPQHF.